Below, 29 T cell receptor beta chains from the same sample are listed, as sequenced in a study of T cells in Graves' hyperthyroidism and ophthalmopathy. There were TCR beta CDR3 regions amplified from RNA transcripts. The primer set for the first-round RT-PCR of the TCR CDR3 was HTBI. In TCRdb, the multiplex PCR reads were re-called with MiXCR into one record per CDR3 protein. The data contain 660,000 or so distinct CDR3 sequences, approximately 42% of them singletons. The sequenced sample was peripheral blood or thyroid tissue (not recorded which). Receptors originate from an adult man with Graves' disease, either hyperthyroidism or ophthalmopathy (not recorded which).

Points on this clonotype: A read error may account for a junction end that differs from germline. J is TRBJ2-6 and V is TRBV25-1; 8 positions match TRBD1. From germline, CDR1 is MGHDK and CDR2 SYGVNS. The CDR3 spans 19 residues. Written as DNA, the CDR3 is TGTGCCAGCTGTGAATACCCGGGCCCAGGGGGCACTGGGGCCAACGTCCTGACTTTC. This codes for CASCEYPGPGGTGANVLTF.

The chain combines TRBV2 with TRBJ1-5; D possibly corresponds to TRBD1 (5 bases). V lost 6 bases, J lost 3 bases, and 12 bases lay in between. CDR3 length equals 14 residues. Germline CDR1 and CDR2: SNHLY and FYNNEI. In DNA, the CDR3 is TGTGCCAGCAGACGGGACTTAATCAATCAGCCCCAGCATTTT. Encoded protein: CASRRDLINQPQHF.

This clonotype was counted at least ten times. This rearrangement joins TRBV7-8 to TRBJ1-5; D gene unclear. Deletions cut 2 bases from V and 5 bases from J, with 10 bases between. The CDR3 runs 14 residues. Germline assignment: CDR1 SGHVS and CDR2 FQNEAQ. The CDR3 DNA follows: TGTGCCAGCAGCTTATCAGAGTTCGATCAGCCCCAGCATTTT. Protein sequence: CASSLSEFDQPQHF.

The V gene is TRBV25-1, the J gene TRBJ1-6; D perhaps matches TRBD1 (5 bases). Germline V CDR1 and CDR2: MGHDK, SYGVNS. The CDR3 extends over 15 amino acids. Trimming pared 8 bases from V and 7 bases from J, leaving 18 bases between. The CDR3 DNA reads TGTGCCAGCTCACCGCTCGGGACGCAAAATTCACCCCTCCACTTT. Protein sequence: CASSPLGTQNSPLHF.

The chain recombines TRBV25-1 with TRBJ1-1, with D tentatively TRBD1 (5 bases). The germline V and J ends were trimmed by 5 bases and 8 bases, with 21 bases remaining between them. The CDR3 contains 15 residues. Germline CDR1 reads MGHDK; CDR2 reads SYGVNS. The CDR3 DNA follows: TGTGCCAGCAGTTTCCGGCAGGGAGGCGGTGAGGAAGCTTTCTTT. This translates into CASSFRQGGGEEAFF.

This clonotype was observed a few times. The chain uses TRBV5-1 and TRBJ1-1, with TRBD1 as a possible D gene (5 bases). Germline lookup yields CDR1 SGHRS and CDR2 YFSETQ. This CDR3 spans 13 amino acids. The V gene lost 6 bases and the J gene lost 4 bases, with 13 bases spanning the gap. The CDR3 reads CASTPGAGTEAFF. The CDR3 DNA is TGCGCCAGCACCCCCGGGGCTGGCACTGAAGCTTTCTTT. The variable domain in full, completed from reference TRBV5-1 and TRBJ1-1, reads KAGVTQTPRYLIKTRGQQVTLSCSPISGHRSVSWYQQTPGQGLQFLFEYFSETQRNKGNFPGRFSGRQFSNSRSEMNVSTLELGDSALYLCASTPGAGTEAFFGQGTRLTVV.

V usage is TRBV12-3 or TRBV12-4 and J usage is TRBJ1-5; D is unresolved. The CDR3 length is 15 residues. The V and J ends lost 4 bases and 0 bases respectively, with 10 bases between them. CDR3: CASSYGGHSNQPQHF. In DNA form, the CDR3 reads TGTGCCAGCAGTTACGGCGGGCATAGCAATCAGCCCCAGCATTTT.

With respect to this clonotype: One end of the junction is discordant with germline, which a read error may explain. The V gene is TRBV10-2, the J gene TRBJ2-5, with 9 bases aligning to TRBD2. CDR1 and CDR2 (germline): WSHSY, SAAADI. The CDR3 loop spans 14 amino acids. CDR3 sequence: CASSAVAGEETQYF. The CDR3 DNA reads TGTGCCAGCAGTGCGGTAGCGGGGGAAGAGACCCAGTACTTC.

The V and J genes are TRBV12-3 or TRBV12-4 and TRBJ1-4; 8 bases are a match to TRBD1. The CDR3 consists of 14 residues. V dropped 6 bases and J dropped 4; count of bases not matched to a gene: 4. The CDR3 DNA reads as TGTGCCAGCAGCTGGACAGGGATTAATGAAAAACTGTTTTTT. Translated: CASSWTGINEKLFF.

The rearrangement uses TRBV14 and TRBJ2-5; D possibly uses TRBD1 or TRBD2 (5 bases each). This CDR3 comprises 14 residues. Germline CDR1 is SGHDN and CDR2 is FVKESK. With 10 bases removed from V and 9 bases from J, the gap between germline ends came to 24 bases. The CDR3 sequence: CAIKAGRLLGSQYF. CDR3 nucleotide sequence: TGTGCCATCAAGGCAGGGAGACTTCTCGGGTCCCAGTACTTC. The full variable domain, its missing parts supplied by reference TRBV14 and TRBJ2-5, is EAGVTQFPSHSVIEKGQTVTLRCDPISGHDNLYWYRRVMGKEIKFLLHFVKESKQDESGMPNNRFLAERTGGTYSTLKVQPAELEDSGVYFCAIKAGRLLGSQYFGPGTRLLVL.

Worth noting for this clonotype: Being one base from a much bigger clone, this may be a read error. A read error is likely, as this CDR3 ends without the conserved phenylalanine or tryptophan. The chain employs TRBV10-3 and TRBJ1-2, with D possibly being TRBD1 (6 bases). Between the trimmed V and J ends, which lost 10 bases and 3 bases, there was a span of 18 bases. The germline gives CDR1 ENHRY, CDR2 SYGVKD. The CDR3 has 14 residues. The CDR3 coding sequence is TGTGCCACCAGAAACAGGGTGCGGGACTATGGCTACACCCTC. Amino acids: CATRNRVRDYGYTL.

This clonotype showed up just a few times. In nucleotides, the CDR3 is TGTGCCAGCAGCGTAGGGGGAGCAGGGACCTACGAGCAGTACTTC. Its translation: CASSVGGAGTYEQYF. The chain has TRBV9 and TRBJ2-7, with D tentatively TRBD1 or TRBD2 (5 bases each). The CDR3 has 15 residues. Trimming stripped 0 bases from V and 2 bases from J, with 12 bases between. Germline V gene data show CDR1 as SGDLS and CDR2 as YYNGEE.

The J gene is TRBJ2-7, the V gene TRBV6-1; 7 bases align to TRBD1. The CDR3 is 14 amino acids. CDR1 MNHNS and CDR2 SASEGT come from the germline V gene. Unmatched junction bases numbered 10, after V lost 6 bases and J lost 5 bases. The chain's CDR3 is CASSRKQGKDEQYF. DNA for the CDR3: TGTGCCAGCAGCCGTAAACAGGGGAAAGACGAGCAGTACTTC.

The chain links TRBV20-1 to TRBJ2-7; no clear D gene. The CDR3 totals 13 residues. V lost 7 bases and J 2 bases, leaving 15 bases between the germline ends. CDR1 is DFQATT, CDR2 SNEGSKA, per germline (reference sequence). The CDR3 DNA reads TGCAGTGTCCCTAAGACTGGACCCTACGAGCAGTACTTC. Translation: CSVPKTGPYEQYF.

This clonotype was seen a handful of times. The chain recombines TRBV4-1 with TRBJ2-5, with D unresolved. The CDR3 is 13 amino acids. V was cut by 5 bases and J by 3 bases, with 10 bases left in between. Looked up from germline, CDR1 is MGHRA and CDR2 is YSYEKL. CDR3 residues: CASSSAGKETQYF. CDR3 nucleotides: TGCGCCAGCAGCTCGGCAGGAAAAGAGACCCAGTACTTC.

The genes are TRBV7-2 and TRBJ1-4; D not certain. This CDR3 region has 11 residues. Germline V gene data show CDR1 as SGHTA and CDR2 as FQGNSA. V was pared by 11 bases and J by 7 bases, with 11 bases between. The DNA for the CDR3 is TGTGCCTCAGGCGAACCTGAAAAACTGTTTTTT. Its translation is CASGEPEKLFF.

This rearrangement joins TRBV30 to TRBJ1-1, with 9 bases matching TRBD1. The CDR3 sequence is 14 residues long. Per the germline V gene, CDR1 is GTSNPN and CDR2 is SVGIG (reference sequence). V shed 0 bases and J 5 bases; nucleotides not matched to a gene: 4. The CDR3 loop is CAWSVTGGQTEAFF. Here the CDR3 DNA reads TGTGCCTGGAGTGTCACAGGGGGCCAGACTGAAGCTTTCTTT.

This clonotype occurred a few times. CDR3 residues: CASSLNGLEQYF. In DNA form, the CDR3 reads TGTGCCAGCAGTTTAAACGGGCTTGAGCAGTACTTC. The V call is TRBV12-3 or TRBV12-4, the J call TRBJ2-7; no reliable D call. V was pared by 2 bases and J by 7 bases, with 9 bases between. The CDR3 covers 12 residues.

This clonotype occurred a few times. The chain recombines TRBV2 with TRBJ2-5; TRBD1 or TRBD2 may be the D gene (5 bases each). Germline V gene sequence: CDR1 SNHLY, CDR2 FYNNEI. V was pared by 5 bases and J by 5 bases, with 15 bases between. This CDR3 spans 14 amino acids. The CDR3 sequence: CASSLAGSGETQYF. CDR3 coding DNA: TGTGCCAGCAGTTTAGCAGGGTCGGGGGAGACCCAGTACTTC.

This clonotype was seen once. A read error may produce the germline difference seen at one junction end. V gene TRBV7-7 combines with J gene TRBJ2-1; a weak D match, TRBD2 (5 bases). The CDR3 totals 14 residues. Germline V CDR1 and CDR2: SSHAT, FNYEAQ (reference sequence). For the CDR3, the DNA is TGTGCTAGCAGCTATCGGACTCACTACAATGAGCAGTTCTTC. It translates to CASSYRTHYNEQFF.

With respect to this clonotype: Being one base from a much bigger clone, this may be a read error. J is TRBJ1-1 and V is TRBV10-3; 9 bases fit TRBD1. The germline gives CDR1 ENHRY, CDR2 SYGVKD. The CDR3 has 15 residues. The V and J ends lost 11 bases and 1 base, in that order; junction bases with no gene match: 11. The CDR3 is CALMPGQGTNTEAFF. The CDR3 DNA is TGTGCCCTCATGCCGGGACAGGGAACGAACACTGAAGCTTTCTTT.

J is TRBJ2-7 and V is TRBV25-1; D tentatively fits TRBD1 or TRBD2 (6 bases each). Germline V gene lookup returns CDR1 MGHDK and CDR2 SYGVNS. The CDR3 spans 14 residues. Between the trimmed V and J ends, which lost 3 bases and 0 bases, there was a span of 9 bases. CDR3 protein: CASSERGDSYEQYF. In DNA form, the CDR3 reads TGTGCCAGCAGTGAGAGGGGGGACTCCTACGAGCAGTACTTC.

The chain joins TRBV2 to TRBJ2-7; unclear D gene. Germline values: CDR1 SNHLY, CDR2 FYNNEI. CDR3 length: 15 residues. Trimming stripped 7 bases from V and 1 base from J, with 17 bases between. CDR3 protein: CASKASRLGSYEQYF. The CDR3, as DNA: TGTGCCAGCAAGGCGAGTAGGCTCGGTTCCTACGAGCAGTACTTC.

V gene TRBV7-2 combines with J gene TRBJ1-6; TRBD1 is a possible D gene (5 bases). Per germline, CDR1 SGHTA and CDR2 FQGNSA. The V gene lost 6 bases and the J gene lost 8 bases, with 17 bases spanning the gap. CDR3 length: 15 amino acids. The CDR3 reads CASSQVQGRDSPLHF. In DNA, the CDR3 is TGTGCCAGCAGTCAAGTTCAGGGTAGGGATTCACCCCTCCACTTT. Full variable domain (missing parts from reference TRBV7-2 and TRBJ1-6): GAGVSQSPSNKVTEKGKDVELRCDPISGHTALYWYRQSLGQGLEFLIYFQGNSAPDKSGLPSDRFSAERTGGSVSTLTIQRTQQEDSAVYLCASSQVQGRDSPLHFGNGTRLTVT.

This clonotype was counted a few times. The chain employs TRBV9 and TRBJ2-7; D remains unclear. V lost 5 bases, J lost 6 bases, and 18 bases lay in between. CDR3 length: 14 amino acids. Germline V lookup: CDR1 SGDLS, CDR2 YYNGEE. The CDR3: CASSLHILAREQYF. CDR3 bases: TGTGCCAGCAGTCTCCACATCTTGGCGCGCGAGCAGTACTTC. The whole variable domain, filled in from reference TRBV9 and TRBJ2-7, reads DSGVTQTPKHLITATGQRVTLRCSPRSGDLSVYWYQQSLDQGLQFLIQYYNGEERAKGNILERFSAQQFPDLHSELNLSSLELGDSALYFCASSLHILAREQYFGPGTRLTVT.

This rearrangement joins TRBV9 to TRBJ1-1, with TRBD1 as a possible D gene (6 bases). The CDR3 spans 15 residues. V was pared by 3 bases and J by 4 bases, with 16 bases between. Germline V gene lookup returns CDR1 SGDLS and CDR2 YYNGEE. CDR3 loop: CASSGLQGSGTEAFF. The DNA for the CDR3 is TGTGCCAGCAGCGGGTTACAGGGTTCGGGCACTGAAGCTTTCTTT.

This clonotype was observed at least ten times. The rearrangement joins TRBV19 to TRBJ1-2, with TRBD1 matching 7 bases. The CDR3 runs 13 residues. Germline assignment: CDR1 LNHDA and CDR2 SQIVND (reference sequence). J gave up 4 bases and V 8 bases, and 7 bases lay outside the gene matches. In DNA form, the CDR3 reads TGTGCCAGTTACGGGACAGCAGTCTATGGCTACACCTTC. The encoded protein is CASYGTAVYGYTF.

This clonotype showed up many times. The J gene is TRBJ1-5, the V gene TRBV19; D uncertain. This CDR3 is 14 amino acids long. Germline-derived CDR1 and CDR2 are LNHDA and SQIVND (reference sequence). V was shortened by 9 bases and J by 6 bases, with 18 bases between the two germline ends. CDR3 residues: CASQLREWGQPQHF. The CDR3 DNA is TGTGCCAGCCAACTGAGGGAGTGGGGTCAGCCCCAGCATTTT. Supplemented by reference TRBV19 and TRBJ1-5, the full variable domain reads DGGITQSPKYLFRKEGQNVTLSCEQNLNHDAMYWYRQDPGQGLRLIYYSQIVNDFQKGDIAEGYSVSREKKESFPLTVTSAQKNPTAFYLCASQLREWGQPQHFGDGTRLSIL.

The sample holds a few counts of this clonotype. The chain employs TRBV14 and TRBJ2-7, with 8 bases matching TRBD2. This CDR3 comprises 15 residues. V shed 6 bases and J 2 bases; nucleotides not matched to a gene: 9. Germline lookup yields CDR1 SGHDN and CDR2 FVKESK. The CDR3 DNA reads TGTGCCAGCAGTTTCGGCATCGGGAGGGCCTACGAGCAGTACTTC. Its translation is CASSFGIGRAYEQYF.